One TCR beta chain is described in this entry. These data originate in a study of blood T cell repertoires in COVID-19. As for the study in general: Whether acute or convalescent, the COVID-19 samples came from the United States, Italy and Spain. In each case, the material was cDNA or gDNA derived from T cells, B-cell-depleted T cells, or PBMCs.

In the authors' methods: Researchers report that nucleated cell counts were estimated from reference gene primer amplification. TCRdb's table, derived via immunoSEQ multiplex PCR, lists solely in-frame clones and lacks some. The V and J calls and clone size were taken over from that table, and D and trimming were inferred from the DNA. Here the sample spans about 130,000 clones, roughly 87% being singletons. The CDR3 consists of 17 residues. Germline loops: CDR1 SGDLS, CDR2 YYNGEE. Deletions cut 2 bases from V and 1 base from J, with 18 bases between. The chain is built from TRBV9 and TRBJ1-1, with no clear D. Sample: peripheral blood. The sequence was collected from a woman of 80 years or more with acute or convalescent COVID-19. Here the CDR3 reads CASSVLPLGRGNTEAFF. As DNA, the CDR3 is TGTGCCAGCAGCGTTCTCCCCCTGGGCCGGGGGAACACTGAAGCTTTCTTT.